This T cell receptor beta chain was profiled in a study of CD8 T cells in ankylosing spondylitis. TCRdb recomputed calls from the 5' RACE reads with MiXCR, one row per CDR3 protein. The sample has some 220,000 distinct CDR3 sequences, just under 7.5% seen once. Germline V lookup: CDR1 MNHNS, CDR2 SASEGT. Deletions cut 5 bases from V and 6 bases from J, with 13 bases between. The CDR3 runs 14 residues. Study findings and constraints: Ankylosing spondylitis blood appeared to be characterized by a TCR beta motif of several highly homologous variants.

About this clonotype: The antigen is undetermined.

The chain links TRBV6-1 to TRBJ2-2, with a weak D call TRBD2 (6 bases). The TCR comes from a male donor with ankylosing spondylitis. Sequencing used blood, either unsorted or a sorted T cell fraction (not recorded which). The CDR3 DNA reads as TGTGCCAGCAGTCCAACCCCTAGCGCCGGGGAGCTGTTTTTT. Translation gives CASSPTPSAGELFF.